This TCR beta chain is from a study of blood T cell repertoires in COVID-19. Overall study: Researchers got acute and convalescent COVID-19 samples from the United States, Italy and Spain.

The CDR3 covers 14 residues. In germline, CDR1 is MDHEN, CDR2 SYDVKM. The ends were cut back, 4 bases at V and 2 bases at J, with 12 bases in the middle. Original processing methods: Researchers report that nucleated cell counts were estimated from reference gene primer amplification. Sequencing used immunoSEQ multiplex PCR; TCRdb keeps in-frame clones, though not all of them. That table gives V, J and clone size, and the DNA gave D and trimming. This sample has some 390,000 clones, with 75% to 90% found just once. Membership in each cohort depended on participant-reported clinical history. The recovered donors of Cohort 3 showed two negative PCRs, clearance, or symptom resolution.

This chain joins TRBV28 and TRBJ2-7; D is uncertain. Sequencing input: PBMCs or T cells enriched from blood (not recorded which). This clonotype was sampled from a man aged 25 to 45 who had recovered from COVID-19. In DNA form, the CDR3 reads TGTGCCAGCAGTTACTCAGACAATCCCTACGAGCAGTACTTC. It specifies CASSYSDNPYEQYF. Supplemented by reference TRBV28 and TRBJ2-7, the full variable domain reads DVKVTQSSRYLVKRTGEKVFLECVQDMDHENMFWYRQDPGLGLRLIYFSYDVKMKEKGDIPEGYSVSREKKERFSLILESASTNQTSMYLCASSYSDNPYEQYFGPGTRLTVT.